The entry below gives a single T cell receptor beta chain sequence along with its context. What it binds is unknown. The record originates from a study of CD8+CD57+ T cells in acquired aplastic anemia. Study-level background: Average DNA yield from sorted CD4+ and CD8+ cells was about 3.2 ug. Healthy donors had, on average, around 10 million reads for their CD4+ cells.

Profiling of TCR beta VDJ combinations and CDR3 sequences used genomic DNA as template. TCRdb recomputed calls from the reads with MiXCR, one row per CDR3 protein. The top ten hold about 15% of the sample, which has over 150,000 distinct CDR3 sequences, around half seen once. Overall study results and limits: Statistical testing detected no significant gap in CD8+ Simpson's diversity between patients and controls. The same twenty-nine CD8+ CDR3 sequences occurred in patients and in controls.

The CDR3 extends over 15 amino acids. V dropped 1 base and J dropped 0; count of bases not matched to a gene: 0. CDR1 is SGHTA and CDR2 is FQGNSA in the germline V gene. This sequence joins TRBV7-2 and TRBJ2-3; 8 bases align to TRBD2. This TCR was recovered from a human donor in good health, serving as a control. Sequences were obtained from sorted CD4+, CD8+, or CD8+CD57+ T cells (not recorded which) from PBMCs. The CDR3 sequence is CASSLVAGSTDTQYF. DNA of the CDR3: TGTGCCAGCAGCTTAGTAGCGGGGAGCACAGATACGCAGTATTTT.